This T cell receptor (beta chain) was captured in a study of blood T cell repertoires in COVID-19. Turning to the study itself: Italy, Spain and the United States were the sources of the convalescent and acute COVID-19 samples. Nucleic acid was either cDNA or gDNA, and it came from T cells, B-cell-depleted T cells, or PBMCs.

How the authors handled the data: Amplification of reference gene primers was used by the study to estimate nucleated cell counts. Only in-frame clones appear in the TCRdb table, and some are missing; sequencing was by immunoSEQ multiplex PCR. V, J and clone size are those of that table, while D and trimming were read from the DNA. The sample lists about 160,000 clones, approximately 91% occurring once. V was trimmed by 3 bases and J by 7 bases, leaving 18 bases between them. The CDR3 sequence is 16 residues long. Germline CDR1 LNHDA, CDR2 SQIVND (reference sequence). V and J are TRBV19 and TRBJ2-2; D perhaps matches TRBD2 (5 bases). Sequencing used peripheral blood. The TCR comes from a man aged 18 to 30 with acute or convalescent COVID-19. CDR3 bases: TGTGCCAGTAGTATTTGGCCCGTCGGGGTAGGCGGGGAGCTGTTTTTT. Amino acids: CASSIWPVGVGGELFF.